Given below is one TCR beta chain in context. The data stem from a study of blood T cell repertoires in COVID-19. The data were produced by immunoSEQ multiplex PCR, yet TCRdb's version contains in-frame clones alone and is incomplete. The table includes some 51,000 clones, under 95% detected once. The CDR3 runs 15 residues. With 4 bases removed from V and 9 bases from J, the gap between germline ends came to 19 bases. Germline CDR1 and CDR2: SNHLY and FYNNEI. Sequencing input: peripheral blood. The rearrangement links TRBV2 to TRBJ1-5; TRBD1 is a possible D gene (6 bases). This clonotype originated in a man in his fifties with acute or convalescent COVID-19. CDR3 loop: CASSVAELGAGPQHF. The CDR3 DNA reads TGTGCCAGCAGTGTCGCCGAGTTGGGGGCTGGGCCCCAGCATTTT.